Below are 6 T cell receptor beta chains sequenced from a single sample in a study of T-cell reconstitution after alpha-beta-depleted transplantation in children. Molecular barcoding with unique molecular identifiers was used for the TCRbeta library. TCRdb reprocessed the PCR reads with MiXCR, giving one entry per CDR3 protein. The table shows 500,000 to 650,000 distinct CDR3 sequences, with 11% occurring only once. The specimen was PBMCs, mostly from graft donor cells, collected 180 days after TCRalphabeta/CD19-depleted stem cell transplant. These receptor sequences come from a female patient between 2 and 10 years old who had a stem cell transplant for aplastic anemia, so the T cells may come from the graft donor.

In this sample, this clonotype turned up a few times. The gene calls are TRBV12-3 or TRBV12-4 and TRBJ2-1, with D possibly TRBD2 on 5 matching bases. V shed 6 bases and J shed 6 bases, with 18 bases lying between them. This CDR3 has 15 amino acids. The CDR3 protein is CASSFGLSYGNEQFF. In DNA form, the CDR3 reads TGTGCCAGCAGCTTCGGACTGTCCTATGGCAATGAGCAGTTCTTC.

The chain recombines TRBV18 with TRBJ2-7; D not resolved. V was pared by 2 bases and J by 4 bases, with 12 bases between. The germline V gene encodes CDR1 KGHSH and CDR2 LQKENI. This CDR3 has 14 residues. This CDR3 is CASSPTLKAYEQYF. In nucleotides, the CDR3 is TGTGCCAGCTCACCAACACTTAAGGCGTACGAGCAGTACTTC.

A few counts support this clonotype. CDR3 coding DNA: TGCAGCGCGGAGGGGTATGGCTACACCTTC. This encodes CSAEGYGYTF. This rearrangement joins TRBV29-1 to TRBJ1-2, with D tentatively TRBD1 (5 bases). Looked up from germline, CDR1 is SQVTM and CDR2 is ANQGSEA. Trimming took 7 bases from V and 5 from J, leaving 8 bases between them. CDR3 length: 10 residues.

A few counts support this clonotype. This sequence joins TRBV25-1 and TRBJ2-7, with D perhaps given as TRBD1 or TRBD2 (6 bases each). Germline V lookup: CDR1 MGHDK, CDR2 SYGVNS. Trimming shortened V by 2 bases and J by 5 bases, and 10 bases separated the two germline ends. This CDR3 is 13 amino acids long. The CDR3 nucleotides are TGTGCCAGCAGTGAAGCTAGGGGGGACGAGCAGTACGTC. It translates to CASSEARGDEQYV.

Only a few counts were recorded for this clonotype. V gene TRBV11-2 combines with J gene TRBJ2-5; 10 bases map to TRBD2. Looked up from germline, CDR1 is SGHAT and CDR2 is FQNNGV. The V and J ends lost 0 bases and 4 bases, in that order; junction bases with no gene match: 5. This CDR3 has 16 amino acids. For the CDR3, the DNA is TGTGCCAGCAGCTTAGACTTAGCGGGAGGAGGAGAGACCCAGTACTTC. As protein: CASSLDLAGGGETQYF.

V usage is TRBV7-2 and J usage is TRBJ2-5; D is perhaps TRBD2 (7 bases). V was clipped by 5 bases and J by 7 bases, with 17 bases between them. Germline V gene sequence: CDR1 SGHTA, CDR2 FQGNSA. There are 14 residues in the CDR3. The CDR3 sequence: CASSIGRGGGTQYF. CDR3 nucleotide sequence: TGTGCCAGCAGCATCGGCAGGGGCGGGGGGACCCAGTACTTC.